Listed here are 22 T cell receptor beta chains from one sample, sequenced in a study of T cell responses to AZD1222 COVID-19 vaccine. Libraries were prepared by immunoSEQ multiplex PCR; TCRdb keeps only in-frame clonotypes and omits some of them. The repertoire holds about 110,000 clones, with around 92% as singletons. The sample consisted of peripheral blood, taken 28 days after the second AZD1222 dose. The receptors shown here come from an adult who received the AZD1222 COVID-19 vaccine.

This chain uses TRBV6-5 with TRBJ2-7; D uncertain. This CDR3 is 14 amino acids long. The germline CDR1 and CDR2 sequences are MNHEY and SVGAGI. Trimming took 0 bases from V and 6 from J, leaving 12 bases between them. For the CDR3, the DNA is TGTGCCAGCAGTTACTCGACTGGCAACAGCGAGCAGTACTTC. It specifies CASSYSTGNSEQYF.

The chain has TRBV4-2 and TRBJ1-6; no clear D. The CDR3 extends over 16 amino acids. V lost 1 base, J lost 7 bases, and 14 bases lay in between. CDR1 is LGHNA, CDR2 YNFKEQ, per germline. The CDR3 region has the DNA TGTGCCAGCAGCCAAGTCTTAGGACTGCTGAATTCACCCCTCCACTTT. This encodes CASSQVLGLLNSPLHF.

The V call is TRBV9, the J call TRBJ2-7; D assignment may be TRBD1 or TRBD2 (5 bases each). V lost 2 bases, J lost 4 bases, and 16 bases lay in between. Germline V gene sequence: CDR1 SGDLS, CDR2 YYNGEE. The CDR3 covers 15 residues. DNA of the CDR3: TGTGCCAGCAGCGTTAACCCCGGGGCTCAATACGAGCAGTACTTC. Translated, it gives CASSVNPGAQYEQYF.

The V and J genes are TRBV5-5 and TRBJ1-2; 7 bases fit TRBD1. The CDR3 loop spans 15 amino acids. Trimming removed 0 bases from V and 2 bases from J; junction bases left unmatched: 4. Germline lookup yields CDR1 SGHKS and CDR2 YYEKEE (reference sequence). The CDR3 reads CASSLGEGGNYGYTF. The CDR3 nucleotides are TGTGCCAGCAGCTTGGGCGAAGGGGGCAACTATGGCTACACCTTC.

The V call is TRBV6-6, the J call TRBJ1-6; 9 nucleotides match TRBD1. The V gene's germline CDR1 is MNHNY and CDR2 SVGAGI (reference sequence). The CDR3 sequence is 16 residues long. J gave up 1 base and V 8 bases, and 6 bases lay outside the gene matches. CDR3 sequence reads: CASGGTGYSYNSPLHF. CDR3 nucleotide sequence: TGTGCCAGCGGCGGGACAGGGTATTCCTATAATTCACCCCTCCACTTT.

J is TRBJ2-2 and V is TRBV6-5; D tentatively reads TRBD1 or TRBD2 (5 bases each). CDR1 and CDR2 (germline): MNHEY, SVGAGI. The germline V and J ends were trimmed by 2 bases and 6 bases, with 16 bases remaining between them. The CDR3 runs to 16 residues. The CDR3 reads CASSYLAGVGPGELFF. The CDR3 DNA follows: TGTGCCAGCAGTTACCTAGCTGGAGTGGGGCCCGGGGAGCTGTTTTTT.

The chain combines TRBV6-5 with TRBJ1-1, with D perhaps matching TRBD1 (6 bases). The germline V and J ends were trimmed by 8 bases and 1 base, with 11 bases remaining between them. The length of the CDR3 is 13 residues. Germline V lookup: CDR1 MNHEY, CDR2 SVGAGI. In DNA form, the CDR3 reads TGTGCCAGCCTTACAGGGACGAACACTGAAGCTTTCTTT. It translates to CASLTGTNTEAFF.

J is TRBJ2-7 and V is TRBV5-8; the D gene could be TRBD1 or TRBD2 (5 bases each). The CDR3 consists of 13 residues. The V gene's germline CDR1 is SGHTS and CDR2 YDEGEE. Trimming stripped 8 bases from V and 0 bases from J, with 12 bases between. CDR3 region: CASCPGSSYEQYF. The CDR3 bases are TGTGCCAGTTGTCCAGGGAGCTCCTACGAGCAGTACTTC.

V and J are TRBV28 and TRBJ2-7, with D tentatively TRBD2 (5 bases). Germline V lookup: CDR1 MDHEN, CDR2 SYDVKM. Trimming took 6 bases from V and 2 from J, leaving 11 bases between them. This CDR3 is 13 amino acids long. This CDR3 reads CASSRLGAYEQYF. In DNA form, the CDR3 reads TGTGCCAGCAGCCGACTCGGGGCCTACGAGCAGTACTTC.

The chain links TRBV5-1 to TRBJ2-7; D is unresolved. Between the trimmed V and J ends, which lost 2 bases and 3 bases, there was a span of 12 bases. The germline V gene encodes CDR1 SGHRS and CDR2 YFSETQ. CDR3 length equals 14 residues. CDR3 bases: TGCGCCAGCAGCTTCGACTCTACGCGCTACGAGCAGTACTTC. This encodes CASSFDSTRYEQYF. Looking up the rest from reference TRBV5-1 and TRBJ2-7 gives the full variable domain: KAGVTQTPRYLIKTRGQQVTLSCSPISGHRSVSWYQQTPGQGLQFLFEYFSETQRNKGNFPGRFSGRQFSNSRSEMNVSTLELGDSALYLCASSFDSTRYEQYFGPGTRLTVT.

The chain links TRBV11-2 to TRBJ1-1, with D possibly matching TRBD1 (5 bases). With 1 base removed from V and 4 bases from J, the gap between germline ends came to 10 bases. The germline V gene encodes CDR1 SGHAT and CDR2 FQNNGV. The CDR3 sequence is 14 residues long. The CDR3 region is CASSLAGVGTEAFF. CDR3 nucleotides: TGTGCCAGCAGCTTAGCGGGGGTGGGCACTGAAGCTTTCTTT.

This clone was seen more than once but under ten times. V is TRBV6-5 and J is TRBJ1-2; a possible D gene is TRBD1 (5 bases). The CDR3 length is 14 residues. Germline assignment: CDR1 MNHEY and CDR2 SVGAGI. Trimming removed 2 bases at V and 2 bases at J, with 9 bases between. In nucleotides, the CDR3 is TGTGCCAGCAGTTACGACAGTAAAAACTATGGCTACACCTTC. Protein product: CASSYDSKNYGYTF.

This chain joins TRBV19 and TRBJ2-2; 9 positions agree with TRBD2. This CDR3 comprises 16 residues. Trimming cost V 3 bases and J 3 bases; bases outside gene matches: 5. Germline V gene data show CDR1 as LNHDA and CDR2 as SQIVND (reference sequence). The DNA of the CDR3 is TGTGCCAGTAGTATCCGGAGCGGGAGGCACACCGGGGAGCTGTTTTTT. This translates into CASSIRSGRHTGELFF.

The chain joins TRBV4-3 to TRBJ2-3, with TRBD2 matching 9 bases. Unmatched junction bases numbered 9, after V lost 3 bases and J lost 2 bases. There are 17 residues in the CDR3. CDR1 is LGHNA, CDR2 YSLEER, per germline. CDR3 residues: CASSQGKIAGVTDTQYF. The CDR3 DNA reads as TGCGCCAGCAGCCAGGGAAAGATAGCGGGAGTCACAGATACGCAGTATTTT.

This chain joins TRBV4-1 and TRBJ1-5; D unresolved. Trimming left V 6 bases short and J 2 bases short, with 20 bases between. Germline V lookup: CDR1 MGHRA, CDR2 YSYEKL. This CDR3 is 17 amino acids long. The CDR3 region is CASSTAVGGLGNQPQHF. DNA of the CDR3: TGCGCCAGCAGTACCGCCGTAGGTGGATTGGGCAATCAGCCCCAGCATTTT.

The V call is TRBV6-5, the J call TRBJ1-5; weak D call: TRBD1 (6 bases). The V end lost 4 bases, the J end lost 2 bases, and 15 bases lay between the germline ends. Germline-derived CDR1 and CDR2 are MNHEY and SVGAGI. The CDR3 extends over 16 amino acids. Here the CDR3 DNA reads TGTGCCAGCAGTTCACATCAGGGGCCTGGCAATCAGCCCCAGCATTTT. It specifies CASSSHQGPGNQPQHF.

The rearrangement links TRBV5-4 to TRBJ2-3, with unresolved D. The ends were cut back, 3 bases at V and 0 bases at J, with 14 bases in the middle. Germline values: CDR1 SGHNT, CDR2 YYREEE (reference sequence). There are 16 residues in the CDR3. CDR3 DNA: TGTGCCAGCAGCTCTCCGGGCGGTTCTAGCACAGATACGCAGTATTTT. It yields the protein CASSSPGGSSTDTQYF.

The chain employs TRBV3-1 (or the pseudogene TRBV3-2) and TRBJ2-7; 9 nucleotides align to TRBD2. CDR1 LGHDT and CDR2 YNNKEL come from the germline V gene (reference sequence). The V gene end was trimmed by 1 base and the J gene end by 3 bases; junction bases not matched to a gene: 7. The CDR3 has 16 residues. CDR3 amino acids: CASSQGHSGSGYEQYF. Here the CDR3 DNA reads TGTGCCAGCAGCCAAGGCCATAGCGGGAGTGGCTACGAGCAGTACTTC.

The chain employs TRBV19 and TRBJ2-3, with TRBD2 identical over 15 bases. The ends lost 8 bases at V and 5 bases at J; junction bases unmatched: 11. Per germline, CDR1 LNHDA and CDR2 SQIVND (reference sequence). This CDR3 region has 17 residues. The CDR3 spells CASSNRGLAGGRDTQYF. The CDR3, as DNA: TGTGCCAGTTCAAATCGAGGACTAGCGGGGGGGCGAGATACGCAGTATTTT.

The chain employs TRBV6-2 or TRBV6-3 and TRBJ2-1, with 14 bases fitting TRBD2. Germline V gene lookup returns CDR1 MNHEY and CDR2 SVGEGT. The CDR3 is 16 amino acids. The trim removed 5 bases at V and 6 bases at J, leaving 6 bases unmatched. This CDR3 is CASSKPTSGRANEQFF. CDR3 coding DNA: TGTGCCAGCAGTAAACCGACTAGCGGGAGGGCCAATGAGCAGTTCTTC.

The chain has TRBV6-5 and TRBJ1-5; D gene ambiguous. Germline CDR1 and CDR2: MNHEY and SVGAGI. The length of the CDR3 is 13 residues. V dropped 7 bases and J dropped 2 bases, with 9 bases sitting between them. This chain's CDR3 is CASIEAGNQPQHF. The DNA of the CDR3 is TGTGCCAGCATAGAGGCAGGCAATCAGCCCCAGCATTTT.

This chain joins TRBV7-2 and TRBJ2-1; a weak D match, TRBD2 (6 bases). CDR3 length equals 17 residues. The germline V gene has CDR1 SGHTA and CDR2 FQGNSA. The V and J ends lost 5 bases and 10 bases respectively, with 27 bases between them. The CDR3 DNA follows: TGTGCCAGCAGCCATTCCAGATGGGGGGACCTCTTGGGGGAGCAGTTCTTC. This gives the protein CASSHSRWGDLLGEQFF.